These 11 T cell receptor beta chains share one sample of origin, sequenced in a study of T cells in Graves' hyperthyroidism and ophthalmopathy (dated by TCRdb to about 2019). To prepare the library, multiplex PCR was applied. The sequencer was an Illumina HiSeq 2000. TCR beta CDR3 regions were amplified from RNA transcripts. For the first round of RT-PCR on the TCR CDR3, the HTBI primer set was used together with the Qiagen OneStep RT-PCR kit. TCRdb trimmed the raw reads at Q25, called clones with MiXCR and kept productive beta chains. Rows merge per CDR3 protein into single entries with the most common DNA and genes. The sample has about 260,000 distinct CDR3 sequences on record, around 17% of them singletons. Together, the top ten hold about 29% of the sample. The sequenced sample consisted of blood. The origin of the receptors is a woman under 30 with Graves' ophthalmopathy.

This clonotype was picked up many times. The rearrangement links TRBV19 to TRBJ1-2, with D possibly TRBD1 on 5 matching bases. Per germline, CDR1 LNHDA and CDR2 SQIVND (reference sequence). CDR3 size: 14 residues. The germline V and J ends were trimmed by 5 bases and 9 bases, with 19 bases remaining between them. CDR3 sequence reads: CASSRPGPLWSYTF. In nucleotides, the CDR3 is TGTGCCAGTAGTCGGCCGGGGCCACTGTGGAGCTACACCTTC.

This clonotype occurred many times. The V call is TRBV6-1, the J call TRBJ2-1; TRBD1 matches at 7 bases. Germline V gene lookup returns CDR1 MNHNS and CDR2 SASEGT. Trimming cost V 2 bases and J 4 bases; bases outside gene matches: 11. The CDR3 has 17 residues. The DNA of the CDR3 is TGTGCCAGCAGTGAATTCCCCCCAAGACAGGGATACAATGAGCAGTTCTTC. Translation: CASSEFPPRQGYNEQFF.

About this clonotype: A read error is possible here, since a much larger clone lies one base away. The chain uses TRBV28 and TRBJ1-5; D possibly corresponds to TRBD1 (5 bases). Germline V CDR1 and CDR2: MDHEN, SYDVKM. The CDR3 runs 17 residues. V was shortened by 7 bases and J by 2 bases, with 21 bases between the two germline ends. The chain's CDR3 is CASTGDGGVDGNQPQHF. The CDR3 DNA is TGTGCCAGCACTGGGGACGGGGGGGTGGATGGCAATCAGCCCCAGCATTTT.

This clonotype was recorded many times. V usage is TRBV28 and J usage is TRBJ2-1, with D possibly TRBD2 on 6 matching bases. This CDR3 comprises 14 residues. CDR1 and CDR2 (germline): MDHEN, SYDVKM. V lost 6 bases to trimming and J lost 7 bases, with 16 bases between them. The CDR3, as DNA: TGTGCCAGCAGGCCCGGGGGATATGGGAATGAGCAGTTCTTC. This gives the protein CASRPGGYGNEQFF.

This clonotype was seen only a few times. The rearrangement links TRBV29-1 to TRBJ2-7; the D gene is possibly TRBD1 (5 bases). The CDR3 is made up of 12 amino acids. Trimming shortened V by 3 bases and J by 8 bases, and 14 bases separated the two germline ends. Germline lookup yields CDR1 SQVTM and CDR2 ANQGSEA. This CDR3 is CSVDNPSGQQYF. The CDR3 coding sequence is TGCAGCGTTGATAATCCCTCAGGGCAGCAGTACTTC.

This clonotype appeared a few times. V and J are TRBV19 and TRBJ1-4; no reliable D call. CDR3 length: 13 residues. CDR1 and CDR2 from the germline V gene are LNHDA and SQIVND (reference sequence). V was trimmed by 5 bases and J by 4 bases, leaving 8 bases between them. CDR3 amino acids: CASSPGVNEKLFF. DNA of the CDR3: TGTGCCAGTAGTCCCGGCGTTAATGAAAAACTGTTTTTT.

This clonotype has only one observation. At one end, the junction sequence differs from germline, possibly due to a read error. This chain connects TRBV5-1 to TRBJ2-5, with TRBD1 matching over 8 bases. There are 14 residues in the CDR3. Looked up from germline, CDR1 is SGHRS and CDR2 is YFSETQ. The CDR3 DNA reads as TGTGCCAGCAGCTGGGGGACAGGACGGGAGACCCAGTACTTC. This gives the protein CASSWGTGRETQYF. The full variable domain, rest sourced from reference TRBV5-1 and TRBJ2-5, is KAGVTQTPRYLIKTRGQQVTLSCSPISGHRSVSWYQQTPGQGLQFLFEYFSETQRNKGNFPGRFSGRQFSNSRSEMNVSTLELGDSALYLCASSWGTGRETQYFGPGTRLLVL.

This clonotype was seen repeatedly, ten times or more. This chain joins TRBV24-1 and TRBJ1-1; TRBD1 agrees at 10 bases. Germline V gives CDR1 KGHDR, CDR2 SFDVKD. V was clipped by 1 base and J by 5 bases; unmatched bases: 3. There are 15 residues in the CDR3. CDR3 coding DNA: TGTGCCACCAGTGATTTCGGACAGGGGGGGACTGAAGCTTTCTTT. Encoded protein: CATSDFGQGGTEAFF.

This chain joins TRBV7-2 and TRBJ1-3, with D perhaps TRBD1 (5 bases). CDR1 and CDR2 from the germline V gene are SGHTA and FQGNSA. The V end lost 3 bases, the J end lost 2 bases, and 11 bases lay between the germline ends. CDR3 length: 15 amino acids. This CDR3 reads CASSLGRRAGNTIYF. CDR3 nucleotide sequence: TGTGCCAGCAGCTTGGGACGTAGAGCTGGAAACACCATATATTTT.

This clonotype showed up many times. The chain couples TRBV18 to TRBJ2-1, with D perhaps being TRBD1 or TRBD2 (5 bases each). CDR1 and CDR2 (germline): KGHSH, LQKENI. The CDR3 is made up of 15 amino acids. Trimming shortened V by 4 bases and J by 2 bases, and 12 bases separated the two germline ends. CDR3 in amino acids: CASSLRDGAYNEQFF. CDR3 nucleotides: TGTGCCAGCTCACTACGGGACGGGGCCTACAATGAGCAGTTCTTC.

This clonotype was seen only a few times. This chain links TRBV4-1 with TRBJ1-2; the D gene is possibly TRBD1 (5 bases). Germline V gives CDR1 MGHRA, CDR2 YSYEKL. The CDR3 extends over 14 amino acids. Trimming left V 3 bases short and J 3 bases short, with 11 bases between. The CDR3 DNA follows: TGCGCCAGCAGCCACGCCGGGACCGACTATGGCTACACCTTC. This sequence encodes CASSHAGTDYGYTF.